This T cell receptor beta chain is from a study of blood T cell repertoires in COVID-19. Study overall: The United States, Italy and Spain were the sources of the acute and convalescent COVID-19 samples. Sources were T cells, B-cell-depleted T cells, or PBMCs; the material itself was cDNA or gDNA.

In the original workflow: Researchers report that nucleated cell counts were estimated from reference gene primer amplification. Clones were read by immunoSEQ multiplex PCR, and TCRdb kept only the in-frame ones, dropping some. The V and J calls and the clone size are those of that table, but D and trimming were determined from the DNA. Of roughly 230,000 clones in the sample, 89% were seen once. The source material was peripheral blood. The sequence derives from a woman aged 40 to 49 who had recovered from COVID-19.

This chain's CDR3 is CASSLVSGDLSEQYF. The CDR3 DNA is TGTGCCAGCAGCTTAGTTTCAGGGGATCTGTCCGAGCAGTACTTC. This chain links TRBV7-9 with TRBJ2-7, with a weak D call TRBD1 (6 bases). Germline loops: CDR1 SEHNR, CDR2 FQNEAQ (reference sequence). The V and J ends lost 1 base and 6 bases respectively, with 16 bases between them. The CDR3 extends over 15 amino acids.